This T cell receptor (beta chain) was documented in a study of early T cells in non-severe SARS-CoV-2 infection. Study-wide results and caveats: Anti-spike CD8 specificities were favored by VDJdb matching, whose results missed private and CD4 specificities.

This clonotype occurred many times. No antigen is known for it. Germline V gives CDR1 SGHRS, CDR2 YFSETQ. Trimming took 1 base from V and 5 from J; bases not matched to a gene: 7. The CDR3 is 15 amino acids. TCRdb processed the 5' RACE reads anew with MiXCR; each CDR3 protein has one entry. Among about 58,000 distinct CDR3 sequences, roughly an eighth were seen once, and the ten largest hold less than 4.5%. The chain has TRBV5-1 and TRBJ1-1; 8 bases are a match to TRBD1. Sequences were obtained from whole blood. This sequence originates from an adult who was a healthcare worker with PCR-confirmed SARS-CoV-2 infection or an uninfected control (not recorded which). For the CDR3, the DNA is TGCGCCAGCAGCTTGAGTCAGGGGGCGAGGACTGAAGCTTTCTTT. It codes for CASSLSQGARTEAFF.